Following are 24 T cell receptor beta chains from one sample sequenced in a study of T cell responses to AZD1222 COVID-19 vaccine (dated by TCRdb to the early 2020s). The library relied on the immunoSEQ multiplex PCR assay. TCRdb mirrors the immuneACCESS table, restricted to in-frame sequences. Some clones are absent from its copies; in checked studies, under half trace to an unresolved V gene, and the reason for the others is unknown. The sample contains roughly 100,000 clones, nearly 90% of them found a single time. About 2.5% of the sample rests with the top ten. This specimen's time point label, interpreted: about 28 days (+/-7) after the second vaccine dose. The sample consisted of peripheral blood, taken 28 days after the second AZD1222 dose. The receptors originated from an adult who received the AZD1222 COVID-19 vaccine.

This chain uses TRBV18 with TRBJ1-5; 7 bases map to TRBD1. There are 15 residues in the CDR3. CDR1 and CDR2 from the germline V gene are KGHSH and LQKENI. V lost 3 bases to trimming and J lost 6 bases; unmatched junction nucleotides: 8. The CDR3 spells CASSPNLQGSQPQHF. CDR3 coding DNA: TGTGCCAGCTCACCGAATCTACAGGGGAGTCAGCCCCAGCATTTT.

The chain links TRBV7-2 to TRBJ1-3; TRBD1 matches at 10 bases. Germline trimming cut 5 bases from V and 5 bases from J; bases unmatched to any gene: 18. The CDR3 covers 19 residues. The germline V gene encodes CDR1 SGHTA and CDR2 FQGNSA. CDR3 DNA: TGTGCCAGCAGCCCAACCACAGACAGGGGGCAGTTTCTTCGAAACACCATATATTTT. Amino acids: CASSPTTDRGQFLRNTIYF. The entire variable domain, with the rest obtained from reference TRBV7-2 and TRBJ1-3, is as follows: GAGVSQSPSNKVTEKGKDVELRCDPISGHTALYWYRQSLGQGLEFLIYFQGNSAPDKSGLPSDRFSAERTGGSVSTLTIQRTQQEDSAVYLCASSPTTDRGQFLRNTIYFGEGSWLTVV.

The CDR3 bases are TGCAGTGCTGGTGGGACAGCCCAAGAGACCCAGTACTTC. Its protein product is CSAGGTAQETQYF. The V and J genes are TRBV20-1 and TRBJ2-5, with 7 nucleotides matching TRBD1. The length of the CDR3 is 13 residues. Germline V CDR1 and CDR2: DFQATT, SNEGSKA (reference sequence). Losses at the gene ends were 5 bases for V and 1 base for J; bases not matched to a gene: 4.

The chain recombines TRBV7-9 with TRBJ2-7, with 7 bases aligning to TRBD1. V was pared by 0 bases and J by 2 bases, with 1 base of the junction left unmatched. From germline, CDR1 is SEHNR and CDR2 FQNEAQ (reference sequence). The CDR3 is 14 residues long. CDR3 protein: CASSLAGTAYEQYF. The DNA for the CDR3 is TGTGCCAGCAGCTTAGCGGGGACAGCCTACGAGCAGTACTTC. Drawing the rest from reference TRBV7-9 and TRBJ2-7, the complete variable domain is DTGVSQNPRHKITKRGQNVTFRCDPISEHNRLYWYRQTLGQGPEFLTYFQNEAQLEKSRLLSDRFSAERPKGSFSTLEIQRTEQGDSAMYLCASSLAGTAYEQYFGPGTRLTVT.

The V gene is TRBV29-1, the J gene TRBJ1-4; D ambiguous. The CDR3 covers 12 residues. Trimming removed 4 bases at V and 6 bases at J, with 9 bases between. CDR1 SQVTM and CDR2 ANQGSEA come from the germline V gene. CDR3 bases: TGCAGCGTTGTTGATCTAGATGAAAAACTGTTTTTT. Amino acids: CSVVDLDEKLFF.

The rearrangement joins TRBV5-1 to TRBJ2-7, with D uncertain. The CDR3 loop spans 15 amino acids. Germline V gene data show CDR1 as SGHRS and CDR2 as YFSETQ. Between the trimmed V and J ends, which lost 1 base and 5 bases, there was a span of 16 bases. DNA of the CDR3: TGCGCCAGCAGCTTGTTCGTCGGCAGCCGAGACGAGCAGTACTTC. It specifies CASSLFVGSRDEQYF.

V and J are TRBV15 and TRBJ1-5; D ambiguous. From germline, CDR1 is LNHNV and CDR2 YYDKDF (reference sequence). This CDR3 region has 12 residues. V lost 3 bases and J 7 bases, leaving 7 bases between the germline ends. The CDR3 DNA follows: TGTGCCACCAGCAGCATCGGCCAGCCCCAGCATTTT. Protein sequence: CATSSIGQPQHF.

In DNA, the CDR3 is TGCGCCAGCAGCTTGGGACAGGGGGCAGCAATGAACACTGAAGCTTTCTTT. Translated, it gives CASSLGQGAAMNTEAFF. The chain recombines TRBV5-1 with TRBJ1-1; the match to TRBD1 covers 10 bases. The CDR3 length is 17 residues. Trimming at V came to 0 bases and at J to 0 bases, leaving 5 bases not matched to a gene. The germline CDR1 and CDR2 sequences are SGHRS and YFSETQ.

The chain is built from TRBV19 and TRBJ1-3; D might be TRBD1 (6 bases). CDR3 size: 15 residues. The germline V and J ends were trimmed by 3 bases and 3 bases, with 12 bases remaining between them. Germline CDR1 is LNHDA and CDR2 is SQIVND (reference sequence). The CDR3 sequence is CASSIGGRNGNTIYF. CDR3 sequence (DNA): TGTGCCAGTAGTATCGGGGGCAGGAATGGAAACACCATATATTTT.

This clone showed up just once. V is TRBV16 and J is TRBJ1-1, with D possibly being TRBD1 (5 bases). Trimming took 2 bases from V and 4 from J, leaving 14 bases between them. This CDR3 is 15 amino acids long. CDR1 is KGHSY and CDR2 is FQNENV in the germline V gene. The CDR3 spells CASSQNARVGTEAFF. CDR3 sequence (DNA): TGTGCCAGCAGCCAAAACGCCAGGGTTGGCACTGAAGCTTTCTTT.

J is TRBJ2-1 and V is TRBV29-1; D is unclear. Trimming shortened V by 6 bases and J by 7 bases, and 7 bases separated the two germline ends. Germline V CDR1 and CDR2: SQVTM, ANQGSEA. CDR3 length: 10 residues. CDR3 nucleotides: TGCAGCGTGGGTGAGAATGAGCAGTTCTTC. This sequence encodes CSVGENEQFF.

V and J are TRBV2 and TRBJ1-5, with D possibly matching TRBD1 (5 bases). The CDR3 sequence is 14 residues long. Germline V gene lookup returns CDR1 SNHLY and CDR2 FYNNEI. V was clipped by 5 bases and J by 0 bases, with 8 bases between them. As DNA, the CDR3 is TGTGCCAGCAGTCCGACAGCTAGCAATCAGCCCCAGCATTTT. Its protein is CASSPTASNQPQHF.

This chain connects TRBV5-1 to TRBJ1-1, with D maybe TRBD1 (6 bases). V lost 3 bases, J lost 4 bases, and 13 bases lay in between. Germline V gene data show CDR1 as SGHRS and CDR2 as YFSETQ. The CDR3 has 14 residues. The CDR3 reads CASSSPGHLTEAFF. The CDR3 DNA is TGCGCCAGCAGCTCCCCGGGACACCTCACTGAAGCTTTCTTT.

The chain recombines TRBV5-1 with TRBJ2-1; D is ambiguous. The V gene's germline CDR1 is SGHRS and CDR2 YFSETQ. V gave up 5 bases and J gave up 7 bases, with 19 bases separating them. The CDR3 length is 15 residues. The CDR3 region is CASSSPSDAWNEQFF. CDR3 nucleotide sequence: TGCGCCAGCAGTTCCCCCTCGGACGCCTGGAATGAGCAGTTCTTC.

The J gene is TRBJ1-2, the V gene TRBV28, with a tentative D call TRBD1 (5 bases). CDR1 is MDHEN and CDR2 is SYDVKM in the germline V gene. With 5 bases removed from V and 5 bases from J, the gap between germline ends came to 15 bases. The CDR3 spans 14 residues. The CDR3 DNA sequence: TGTGCCAGCAGTCTGACAGTAGGGGTATATGGCTACACCTTC. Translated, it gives CASSLTVGVYGYTF.

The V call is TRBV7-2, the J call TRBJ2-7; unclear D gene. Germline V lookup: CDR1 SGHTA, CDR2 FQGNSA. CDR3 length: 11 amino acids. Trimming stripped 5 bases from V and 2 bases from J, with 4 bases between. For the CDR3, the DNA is TGTGCCAGCAGCCGACCCTACGAGCAGTACTTC. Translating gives CASSRPYEQYF.

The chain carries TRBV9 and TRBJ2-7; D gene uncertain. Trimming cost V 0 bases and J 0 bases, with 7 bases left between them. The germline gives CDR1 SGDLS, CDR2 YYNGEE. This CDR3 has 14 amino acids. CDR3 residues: CASSVAPDSYEQYF. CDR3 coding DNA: TGTGCCAGCAGCGTAGCTCCAGACTCCTACGAGCAGTACTTC.

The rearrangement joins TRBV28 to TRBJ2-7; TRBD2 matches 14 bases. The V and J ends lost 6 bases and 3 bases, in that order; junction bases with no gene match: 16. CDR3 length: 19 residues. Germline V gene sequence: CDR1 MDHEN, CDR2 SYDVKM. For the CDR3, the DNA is TGTGCCAGCAGAAAGCCCACTCCCGGGACTAGCGGGAGTTTCTACGAGCAGTACTTC. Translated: CASRKPTPGTSGSFYEQYF.

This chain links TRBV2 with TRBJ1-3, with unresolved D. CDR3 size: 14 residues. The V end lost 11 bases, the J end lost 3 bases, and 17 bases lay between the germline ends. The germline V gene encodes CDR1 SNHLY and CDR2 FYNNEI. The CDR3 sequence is CAGWGSQDGNTIYF. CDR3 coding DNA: TGTGCCGGATGGGGTTCCCAAGATGGAAACACCATATATTTT.

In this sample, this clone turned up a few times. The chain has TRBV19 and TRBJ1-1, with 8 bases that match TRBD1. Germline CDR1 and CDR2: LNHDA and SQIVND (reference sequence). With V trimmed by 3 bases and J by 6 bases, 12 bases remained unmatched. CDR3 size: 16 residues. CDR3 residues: CASSMEGQVRISEAFF. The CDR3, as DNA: TGTGCCAGTAGTATGGAGGGACAGGTCAGGATCTCTGAAGCTTTCTTT. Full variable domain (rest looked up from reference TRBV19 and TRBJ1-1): DGGITQSPKYLFRKEGQNVTLSCEQNLNHDAMYWYRQDPGQGLRLIYYSQIVNDFQKGDIAEGYSVSREKKESFPLTVTSAQKNPTAFYLCASSMEGQVRISEAFFGQGTRLTVV.

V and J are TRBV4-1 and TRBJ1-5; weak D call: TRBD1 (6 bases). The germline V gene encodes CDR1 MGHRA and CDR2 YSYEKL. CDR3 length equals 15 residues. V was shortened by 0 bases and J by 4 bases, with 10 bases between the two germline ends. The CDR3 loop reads CASSQDRTANQPQHF. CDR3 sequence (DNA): TGCGCCAGCAGCCAAGATAGGACAGCAAATCAGCCCCAGCATTTT.

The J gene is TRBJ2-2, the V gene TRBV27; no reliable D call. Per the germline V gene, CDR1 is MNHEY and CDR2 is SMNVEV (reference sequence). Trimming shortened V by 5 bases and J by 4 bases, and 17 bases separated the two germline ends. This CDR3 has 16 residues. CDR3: CASSLNLRIRTGELFF. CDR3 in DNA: TGTGCCAGCAGTCTAAATCTCAGGATACGCACCGGGGAGCTGTTTTTT.

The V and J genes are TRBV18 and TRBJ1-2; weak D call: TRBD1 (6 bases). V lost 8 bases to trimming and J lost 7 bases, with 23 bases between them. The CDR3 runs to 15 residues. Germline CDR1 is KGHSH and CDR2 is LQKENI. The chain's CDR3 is CASAPGGAALSGYTF. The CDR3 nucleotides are TGTGCCAGCGCGCCCGGGGGGGCGGCTTTATCTGGCTACACCTTC.

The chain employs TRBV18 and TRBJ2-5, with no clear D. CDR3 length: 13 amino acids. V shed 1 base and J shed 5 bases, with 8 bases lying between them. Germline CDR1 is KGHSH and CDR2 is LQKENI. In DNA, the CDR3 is TGTGCCAGCTCACCACGTCTCGGGGAGACCCAGTACTTC. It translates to CASSPRLGETQYF.